A single sample is the source of the 21 T cell receptor beta chains below, sequenced in a study of cytotoxic CD8 clonotypes in ibrutinib-treated CLL. Using immunoSEQ multiplex PCR, the repertoire was profiled, and TCRdb retains in-frame clones only, with some absent. The sample includes around 310,000 clones, around four fifths of them seen just once. Material: PBMCs, obtained before ibrutinib treatment. Receptors were obtained from a human donor with chronic lymphocytic leukemia.

The rearrangement links TRBV18 to TRBJ2-5; possibly TRBD1 or TRBD2 for D (6 bases each). With 4 bases removed from V and 0 bases from J, the gap between germline ends came to 9 bases. From germline, CDR1 is KGHSH and CDR2 LQKENI. CDR3 length equals 14 residues. CDR3 in amino acids: CASSRGANQETQYF. CDR3 bases: TGTGCCAGCTCACGGGGGGCGAACCAAGAGACCCAGTACTTC.

The V gene is TRBV5-8, the J gene TRBJ2-2; the match to TRBD1 covers 11 bases. CDR1 SGHTS and CDR2 YDEGEE come from the germline V gene. The CDR3 has 15 amino acids. V shed 4 bases and J 6 bases; nucleotides not matched to a gene: 5. The DNA for the CDR3 is TGTGCCAGCAGCCTGGGACAGGGGGGTCCCGGGGAGCTGTTTTTT. Translated: CASSLGQGGPGELFF.

This clone showed up just a few times. The chain couples TRBV6-6 to TRBJ1-2; D is unclear. CDR3 size: 15 residues. Germline loops: CDR1 MNHNY, CDR2 SVGAGI (reference sequence). V lost 6 bases and J 4 bases, leaving 18 bases between the germline ends. CDR3 nucleotides: TGTGCCAGCAGGGCGACGGACGGAGGCCTCTATGGCTACACCTTC. Translated, it gives CASRATDGGLYGYTF.

This sequence joins TRBV25-1 and TRBJ2-2; D remains unclear. This CDR3 has 12 amino acids. Germline V CDR1 and CDR2: MGHDK, SYGVNS. V lost 4 bases and J 8 bases, leaving 8 bases between the germline ends. The CDR3 DNA sequence: TGTGCCAGCAGTGTCCATCGTGGGGAGCTGTTTTTT. Its translation: CASSVHRGELFF.

The chain employs TRBV18 and TRBJ1-5; D is undetermined. The CDR3 spans 15 residues. The V end lost 2 bases, the J end lost 3 bases, and 11 bases lay between the germline ends. From germline, CDR1 is KGHSH and CDR2 LQKENI. The CDR3 DNA reads TGTGCCAGCTCACCATTCAGTAATGACAATCAGCCCCAGCATTTT. Protein: CASSPFSNDNQPQHF.

The J gene is TRBJ2-1, the V gene TRBV5-1; the D is unclear. Germline V gene lookup returns CDR1 SGHRS and CDR2 YFSETQ. V was trimmed by 1 base and J by 4 bases, leaving 9 bases between them. The CDR3 length is 14 residues. The CDR3: CASSLTTHYNEQFF. CDR3 DNA: TGCGCCAGCAGCTTGACTACTCATTACAATGAGCAGTTCTTC.

CDR3 region: CASSVMPGLAYNEQFF. CDR3 in DNA: TGTGCCAGCAGCGTAATGCCGGGACTAGCTTACAATGAGCAGTTCTTC. The genes are TRBV9 and TRBJ2-1, with 9 bases lining up with TRBD2. V lost 1 base to trimming and J lost 4 bases; unmatched junction nucleotides: 6. The CDR3 has 16 amino acids. In germline, CDR1 is SGDLS, CDR2 YYNGEE.

The genes are TRBV18 and TRBJ1-1; D unresolved. Germline CDR1 and CDR2: KGHSH and LQKENI. The CDR3 covers 14 residues. Deletions cut 4 bases from V and 3 bases from J, with 12 bases between. The CDR3 nucleotides are TGTGCCAGCTCACAAGAGATGGGGTACACTGAAGCTTTCTTT. Protein sequence: CASSQEMGYTEAFF.

The J gene is TRBJ2-3, the V gene TRBV5-1; D perhaps matches TRBD2 (7 bases). Germline loops: CDR1 SGHRS, CDR2 YFSETQ. The V and J ends lost 1 base and 4 bases respectively, with 13 bases between them. The CDR3 has 15 residues. This CDR3 reads CASSLKQGGADTQYF. Here the CDR3 DNA reads TGCGCCAGCAGCTTGAAACAGGGAGGGGCAGATACGCAGTATTTT. The whole variable domain, filled in from reference TRBV5-1 and TRBJ2-3, reads KAGVTQTPRYLIKTRGQQVTLSCSPISGHRSVSWYQQTPGQGLQFLFEYFSETQRNKGNFPGRFSGRQFSNSRSEMNVSTLELGDSALYLCASSLKQGGADTQYFGPGTRLTVL.

The rearrangement links TRBV9 to TRBJ2-5; possible D gene TRBD2, 6 bases. Germline assignment: CDR1 SGDLS and CDR2 YYNGEE. This CDR3 contains 17 residues. V gave up 4 bases and J gave up 5 bases, with 24 bases separating them. CDR3 loop: CASSPVGSFVRLETQYF. The CDR3 DNA follows: TGTGCCAGCAGCCCTGTCGGGAGCTTCGTTCGATTGGAGACCCAGTACTTC.

This clone was seen a few times. The V gene is TRBV27, the J gene TRBJ2-1; D is uncertain. This CDR3 is built from 12 residues. Per germline, CDR1 MNHEY and CDR2 SMNVEV (reference sequence). Trimming took off 5 bases at V and 3 bases at J, with 5 bases between the two ends. This chain's CDR3 is CASSHHYNEQFF. CDR3 coding DNA: TGTGCCAGCAGTCACCACTACAATGAGCAGTTCTTC.

This clone has only one observation. The same CDR3 also results from other DNA sequences found in this sample. The CDR3: CSARAGYEQYF. The CDR3 DNA sequence: TGCAGTGCTAGAGCTGGTTACGAGCAGTACTTC. This chain joins TRBV20-1 and TRBJ2-7; D is uncertain. The germline V gene has CDR1 DFQATT and CDR2 SNEGSKA (reference sequence). The CDR3 runs to 11 residues. V was trimmed by 1 base and J by 4 bases, leaving 5 bases between them.

The rearrangement joins TRBV25-1 to TRBJ2-3, with no clear D. This CDR3 region has 13 residues. Germline CDR1 is MGHDK and CDR2 is SYGVNS. With 1 base removed from V and 8 bases from J, the gap between germline ends came to 10 bases. The chain's CDR3 is CASSESDHFTQYF. CDR3 DNA sequence: TGTGCCAGCAGTGAATCCGATCACTTTACGCAGTATTTT.

This clone came up once. The V and J genes are TRBV4-2 and TRBJ2-3; 8 nucleotides agree with TRBD1. CDR1 and CDR2 from the germline V gene are LGHNA and YNFKEQ. This CDR3 spans 15 amino acids. The junction had 7 bases not matched to a gene; V was cut back by 4 bases and J by 4 bases. CDR3 in DNA: TGTGCCAGCAGCCTACCCGGACAGGGCTCAGATACGCAGTATTTT. Translating it yields CASSLPGQGSDTQYF.

The CDR3 region is CASSQDRGTLNTEAFF. CDR3 in DNA: TGCGCCAGCAGCCAAGATCGCGGGACATTGAACACTGAAGCTTTCTTT. The gene calls are TRBV4-1 and TRBJ1-1, with D possibly matching TRBD1 (6 bases). This CDR3 is 16 amino acids long. Germline assignment: CDR1 MGHRA and CDR2 YSYEKL. Between the trimmed V and J ends, which lost 0 bases and 0 bases, there was a span of 11 bases.

The V gene is TRBV11-3, the J gene TRBJ1-1; D call uncertain. CDR3 length equals 13 residues. V lost 8 bases and J 5 bases, leaving 15 bases between the germline ends. Germline values: CDR1 SGHNT, CDR2 YENEEA. The CDR3: CASRKGGSTEAFF. In DNA form, the CDR3 reads TGTGCCAGCCGTAAGGGAGGAAGTACTGAAGCTTTCTTT.

The chain combines TRBV5-1 with TRBJ1-1; a weak D match, TRBD1 (5 bases). The V end was cut by 5 bases, the J end by 1 base, with 15 bases between. The CDR3 covers 15 residues. Germline CDR1 reads SGHRS; CDR2 reads YFSETQ. The CDR3 region has the DNA TGCGCCAGCAGTCAGGGCCGCGGATCGAACACTGAAGCTTTCTTT. Residues: CASSQGRGSNTEAFF.

The chain has TRBV7-2 and TRBJ1-3; no definite D call. The CDR3 has 16 amino acids. V lost 0 bases and J lost 2, with 11 bases in between. Germline assignment: CDR1 SGHTA and CDR2 FQGNSA. The CDR3 sequence: CASSLAIASTGNTIYF. CDR3 nucleotides: TGTGCCAGCAGCTTAGCGATAGCAAGTACTGGAAACACCATATATTTT.

The chain couples TRBV15 to TRBJ2-7; TRBD2 matches 11 bases. In germline, CDR1 is LNHNV, CDR2 YYDKDF (reference sequence). CDR3 length equals 17 residues. Trimming took 0 bases from V and 5 from J; bases not matched to a gene: 9. The CDR3 DNA reads as TGTGCCACCAGCAGAGACCAACTAGCGGGAGTTCTCAACGAGCAGTACTTC. Residues: CATSRDQLAGVLNEQYF.

This rearrangement joins TRBV9 to TRBJ2-2; TRBD1 might be the D (6 bases). With 3 bases removed from V and 4 bases from J, the gap between germline ends came to 10 bases. Germline values: CDR1 SGDLS, CDR2 YYNGEE. The CDR3 runs 14 residues. CDR3 nucleotides: TGTGCCAGCAGCGGGACAGCCCGCACCGGGGAGCTGTTTTTT. It specifies CASSGTARTGELFF.

The rearrangement uses TRBV4-1 and TRBJ1-5; no reliable D call. CDR3 length: 15 amino acids. Germline V CDR1 and CDR2: MGHRA, YSYEKL. V was cut by 0 bases and J by 3 bases, with 9 bases left in between. The CDR3 region is CASSQDRTVNQPQHF. The CDR3 DNA sequence: TGCGCCAGCAGCCAAGATCGTACTGTCAATCAGCCCCAGCATTTT.